Following are 16 T cell receptor beta chains from one sample sequenced in a study of CD8 T cells in ankylosing spondylitis. Study observations and caveats: A TCR beta motif of 7 to 9 highly homologous variants seemed to mark ankylosing spondylitis blood.

Their recognized antigens are unknown. A single record per CDR3 protein comes from TCRdb applying MiXCR to the 5' RACE reads. Of around 540,000 distinct CDR3 sequences in the sample, roughly 13% were seen once. Sequences were obtained from blood, either unsorted or a sorted T cell fraction (not recorded which). Every receptor here comes from a male donor with ankylosing spondylitis.

This clonotype was counted between two and nine times. The genes are TRBV11-1 and TRBJ2-4, with 12 bases lining up with TRBD2. The J segment lost 2 bases and the V segment lost 5 bases, leaving 13 bases of the junction unmatched. CDR3 size: 19 residues. From germline, CDR1 is SGHAT and CDR2 FQDESV (reference sequence). DNA of the CDR3: TGTGCCAGCAGCCCGGGACTAGCGGGCGGTTTGATGTCCAAAAACATTCAGTACTTC. This sequence encodes CASSPGLAGGLMSKNIQYF. The whole variable domain, remainder taken from reference TRBV11-1 and TRBJ2-4, is EAEVAQSPRYKITEKSQAVAFWCDPISGHATLYWYRQILGQGPELLVQFQDESVVDDSQLPKDRFSAERLKGVDSTLKIQPAELGDSAMYLCASSPGLAGGLMSKNIQYFGAGTRLSVL.

This chain links TRBV25-1 with TRBJ1-5, with TRBD1 matching over 8 bases. From germline, CDR1 is MGHDK and CDR2 SYGVNS. The CDR3 spans 14 residues. Trimming removed 3 bases from V and 5 bases from J; junction bases left unmatched: 3. The CDR3 protein is CASSDQGAYQPQHF. For the CDR3, the DNA is TGTGCCAGCAGTGATCAGGGGGCGTATCAGCCCCAGCATTTT.

This clonotype was observed a few times. The chain recombines TRBV10-3 with TRBJ2-1; D ambiguous. V was trimmed by 11 bases and J by 1 base, leaving 18 bases between them. The germline gives CDR1 ENHRY, CDR2 SYGVKD. The CDR3 is made up of 15 amino acids. As DNA, the CDR3 is TGTGCCTTAGAACGGGCCATCGGATCCTACAATGAGCAGTTCTTC. Its translation is CALERAIGSYNEQFF.

This clonotype showed up just a few times. The rearrangement joins TRBV10-2 to TRBJ2-3; 14 nucleotides match TRBD2. Per germline, CDR1 WSHSY and CDR2 SAAADI. J lost 1 base, V lost 4 bases, and 4 bases had no gene match. The CDR3 contains 17 residues. The CDR3 DNA reads TGCGCCAGCAGTGGGACTAGCGGGAGGAGGGGCACAGATACGCAGTATTTT. Amino acid sequence: CASSGTSGRRGTDTQYF.

The chain is built from TRBV7-9 and TRBJ2-3; TRBD1 matches at 11 bases. The V gene's germline CDR1 is SEHNR and CDR2 FQNEAQ (reference sequence). After removal of 3 bases from V and 5 bases from J, the junction contained 4 bases not matched to a gene. This CDR3 has 15 residues. CDR3 loop: CASSLGQGVQDTQYF. CDR3 sequence (DNA): TGTGCCAGCAGCTTGGGACAGGGGGTTCAAGATACGCAGTATTTT.

J is TRBJ2-2 and V is TRBV9; 7 bases agree with TRBD1. The CDR3 contains 16 residues. Per germline, CDR1 SGDLS and CDR2 YYNGEE. V lost 1 base and J lost 5; bases outside the gene matches: 8. In DNA form, the CDR3 reads TGTGCCAGCAGCGTAACCGGGACAGTTAAAACCGGGGAGCTGTTTTTT. This translates into CASSVTGTVKTGELFF. The complete variable domain, with remaining parts taken from reference TRBV9 and TRBJ2-2, reads DSGVTQTPKHLITATGQRVTLRCSPRSGDLSVYWYQQSLDQGLQFLIQYYNGEERAKGNILERFSAQQFPDLHSELNLSSLELGDSALYFCASSVTGTVKTGELFFGEGSRLTVL.

The V and J genes are TRBV9 and TRBJ1-3; the D gene is possibly TRBD1 (5 bases). The length of the CDR3 is 16 residues. The V gene's germline CDR1 is SGDLS and CDR2 YYNGEE. Between the trimmed V and J ends, which lost 4 bases and 3 bases, there was a span of 17 bases. CDR3 in DNA: TGTGCCAGCAGCACCGGGTCGACGGGGGGTGGAAACACCATATATTTT. Translating it yields CASSTGSTGGGNTIYF.

This clonotype has only a few counts. The J gene is TRBJ2-1, the V gene TRBV18, with a tentative D call TRBD2 (5 bases). Germline CDR1 and CDR2: KGHSH and LQKENI. V lost 5 bases, J lost 4 bases, and 12 bases lay in between. The CDR3 sequence is 14 residues long. The chain's CDR3 is CASSTGIVYNEQFF. As DNA, the CDR3 is TGTGCCAGCTCAACCGGGATAGTGTACAATGAGCAGTTCTTC. Using reference TRBV18 and TRBJ2-1 for the parts outside the CDR3, the full variable domain is NAGVMQNPRHLVRRRGQEARLRCSPMKGHSHVYWYRQLPEEGLKFMVYLQKENIIDESGMPKERFSAEFPKEGPSILRIQQVVRGDSAAYFCASSTGIVYNEQFFGPGTRLTVL.

This clonotype was counted between two and nine times. The J gene is TRBJ2-7, the V gene TRBV18; the D gene could be TRBD1 or TRBD2 (5 bases each). Looked up from germline, CDR1 is KGHSH and CDR2 is LQKENI. The ends were cut back, 3 bases at V and 3 bases at J, with 12 bases in the middle. The length of the CDR3 is 14 residues. The CDR3 coding sequence is TGTGCCAGCTCACCGCAGGGACCTAACTACGAGCAGTACGTC. Translated, it gives CASSPQGPNYEQYV.

The table lists this clonotype with a few counts. This sequence joins TRBV24-1 and TRBJ2-3, with D perhaps matching TRBD2 (5 bases). The V and J ends lost 2 bases and 2 bases respectively, with 10 bases between them. Per the germline V gene, CDR1 is KGHDR and CDR2 is SFDVKD. This CDR3 is built from 15 residues. This chain's CDR3 is CATSDSSGSTDTQYF. CDR3 nucleotides: TGTGCCACCAGTGATTCGAGCGGATCCACAGATACGCAGTATTTT.

This clonotype occurred many times. The chain combines TRBV27 with TRBJ1-5; D unclear. The CDR3 runs 13 residues. CDR1 is MNHEY and CDR2 is SMNVEV in the germline V gene (reference sequence). Trimming removed 2 bases from V and 7 bases from J, with 9 bases in between. CDR3 residues: CASSLRAGQPQHF. The CDR3 DNA is TGTGCCAGCAGTTTAAGGGCAGGACAGCCCCAGCATTTT.

The V gene is TRBV2, the J gene TRBJ2-5; D is unresolved. The CDR3 runs to 11 residues. The V gene's germline CDR1 is SNHLY and CDR2 FYNNEI. Trimming left V 6 bases short and J 4 bases short, with 6 bases between. This CDR3 reads CASRNRETQYF. The CDR3 DNA reads as TGTGCCAGCAGGAACCGAGAGACCCAGTACTTC.

This clonotype was seen at least ten times. V is TRBV20-1 and J is TRBJ2-7; perhaps TRBD2 as D (6 bases). This CDR3 is 13 amino acids long. Per germline, CDR1 DFQATT and CDR2 SNEGSKA (reference sequence). V lost 2 bases, J lost 2 bases, and 10 bases lay in between. In DNA, the CDR3 is TGCAGTGCTAGAAACCGGGAGACCTACGAGCAGTACGTC. Amino acids: CSARNRETYEQYV.

The chain uses TRBV19 and TRBJ2-7, with D perhaps being TRBD1 or TRBD2 (6 bases each). The CDR3 length is 13 residues. Germline CDR1 LNHDA, CDR2 SQIVND (reference sequence). V was pared by 2 bases and J by 6 bases, with 11 bases between. CDR3 amino acids: CASSISGGREQYF. The CDR3 bases are TGTGCCAGTAGTATAAGTGGGGGGCGCGAGCAGTACTTC.

The chain has TRBV3-1 and TRBJ2-3; D call uncertain. Deletions cut 0 bases from V and 1 base from J, with 8 bases between. Germline CDR1 reads LGHDT; CDR2 reads YNNKEL (reference sequence). The CDR3 is 15 amino acids. The CDR3 loop is CASSQDAVGTDTQYF. The CDR3 DNA reads as TGTGCCAGCAGCCAAGACGCCGTGGGCACAGATACGCAGTATTTT.

This clonotype was seen at least ten times. This sequence joins TRBV6-5 and TRBJ1-1, with 8 bases matching TRBD1. The trim removed 4 bases at V and 5 bases at J, leaving 3 bases unmatched. The CDR3 is 13 amino acids. Per germline, CDR1 MNHEY and CDR2 SVGAGI. CDR3 in DNA: TGTGCCAGCAGTTTGACAGGGGCGACTGAAGCTTTCTTT. Translated, it gives CASSLTGATEAFF.